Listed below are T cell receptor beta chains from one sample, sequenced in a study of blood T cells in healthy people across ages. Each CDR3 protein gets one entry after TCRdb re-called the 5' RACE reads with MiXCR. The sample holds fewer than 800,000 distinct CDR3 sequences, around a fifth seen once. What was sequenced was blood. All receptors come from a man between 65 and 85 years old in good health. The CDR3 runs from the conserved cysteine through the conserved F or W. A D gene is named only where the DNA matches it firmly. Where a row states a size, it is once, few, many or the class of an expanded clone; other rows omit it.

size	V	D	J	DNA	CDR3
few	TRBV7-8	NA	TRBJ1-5	TGTGCCAGCAGCGCGGACGGGAATCAGCCCCAGCATTTT	CASSADGNQPQHF
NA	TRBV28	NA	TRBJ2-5	TGTGCCACCAGAACGTCAGGTTCCAAGGGGGAGACCCAGTACTTC	CATRTSGSKGETQYF
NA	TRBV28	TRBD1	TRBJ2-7	TGTGCCAGCAGTACACAGGGGGCGAGCTCCTACGAGCAGTACTTC	CASSTQGASSYEQYF
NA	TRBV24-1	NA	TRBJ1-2	TGTGCCACCAGTGATTTTACAGTGGACTATGGCTACACCTTC	CATSDFTVDYGYTF
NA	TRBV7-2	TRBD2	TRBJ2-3	TGTGCCAGCAGCTTAGGAGGACTAGCGGGAGTAACAGATACGCAGTATTTT	CASSLGGLAGVTDTQYF
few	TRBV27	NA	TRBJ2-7	TGTGCCAGCAGTCCTCAGGACGGAACCTACGAGCAGTACTTC	CASSPQDGTYEQYF
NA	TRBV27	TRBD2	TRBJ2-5	TGTGCCAGCAGTTTATCTTGGACTAGCCAAGAGACCCAGCACTTC	CASSLSWTSQETQHF
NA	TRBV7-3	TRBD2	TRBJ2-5	TGTGCCAGCAGCTTTATAGCGGGAGGGCCTGAGACCCAGTACTTC	CASSFIAGGPETQYF
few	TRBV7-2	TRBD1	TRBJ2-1	TGTGCCAGCAGCTTGACAGGGGGCGCAGACAATGAGCAGTTCTTC	CASSLTGGADNEQFF
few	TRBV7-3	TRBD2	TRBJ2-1	TGTGCCAGCAGCTTAATGTCTAGCGGGAGGGGTATCAATGAGCAGTTCTTC	CASSLMSSGRGINEQFF
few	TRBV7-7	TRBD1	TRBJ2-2	TGTGCTAGCAGCCAAGACAGGGCAGGCGGGGAGCTGTTTTTT	CASSQDRAGGELFF
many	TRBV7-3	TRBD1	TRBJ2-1	TGTGCCAGCAGCCAGGACAGGGATGCCGATGAGCAGTTCTTC	CASSQDRDADEQFF
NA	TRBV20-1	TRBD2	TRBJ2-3	TGCAGTGCGGGGCGAAGACTAGCGGGGCGCACAGATACGCAGTATTTT	CSAGRRLAGRTDTQYF
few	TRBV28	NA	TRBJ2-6	TGTGCCAGCAGTTCCGGACAGAGCAACGTCCCGACTTTC	CASSSGQSNVPTF
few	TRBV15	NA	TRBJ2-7	TGTGCCACCAGCAGAGATTACACCTACGAGCAGTACTTC	CATSRDYTYEQYF
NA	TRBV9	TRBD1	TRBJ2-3	TGTGCCAGCAGCCCCGGGACAGGGGGCCTAGATACGCAGTATTTT	CASSPGTGGLDTQYF
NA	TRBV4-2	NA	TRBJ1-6	TGTGCCAGCAGCCAAGATCGTCAGGGTTCACCCCTCCACTTT	CASSQDRQGSPLHF
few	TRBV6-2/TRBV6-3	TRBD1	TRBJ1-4	TGTGCCAGCAGCCAACAGGGGGAAAAACTGTTTTTT	CASSQQGEKLFF
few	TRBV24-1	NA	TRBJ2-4	TGTGCCACCAGTGATACGGGACCCAAAAACATTCAGTACTTC	CATSDTGPKNIQYF
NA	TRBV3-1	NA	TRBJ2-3	TGTGCCAGCAGCCAAGAAATCCACACAGATACGCAGTATTTT	CASSQEIHTDTQYF
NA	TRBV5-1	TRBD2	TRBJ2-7	TGCGCCAGCAGCTGGACTCTAGCGGGCGACTCCTACGAGCAGTACTTC	CASSWTLAGDSYEQYF
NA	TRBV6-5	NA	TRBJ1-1	TGTGCCAGCAGTTACAGGCAGGGCAGTGAAGCTTTCTTT	CASSYRQGSEAFF
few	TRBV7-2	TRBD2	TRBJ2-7	TGTGCCAGCAGCTTAGTGGCTAGCGGGAGCTCTACCTACGAGCAGTACTTC	CASSLVASGSSTYEQYF
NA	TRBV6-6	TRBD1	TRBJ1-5	TGTGCCAGCAGCCGCCCAGGGGGCGATCAGCCCCAGCATTTT	CASSRPGGDQPQHF
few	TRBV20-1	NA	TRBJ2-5	TGCAGTGCTAAATTCGGGTTGGAGCAGTACTTC	CSAKFGLEQYF
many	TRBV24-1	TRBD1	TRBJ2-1	TGTGCCACCCCCGGGACAGGCCACGCTGATCGTGATAATGAGCAGTTCTTC	CATPGTGHADRDNEQFF
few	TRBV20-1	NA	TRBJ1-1	TGCAGTGCCGTCATGGGTTCGGTGAACACTGAAGCTTTCTTT	CSAVMGSVNTEAFF
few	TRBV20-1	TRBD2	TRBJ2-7	TGCAGTGGGAGTCTGGGAGGGCCAGGTGGAGAGCAGTACTTC	CSGSLGGPGGEQYF
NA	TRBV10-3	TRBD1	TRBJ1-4	TGTGCCATCAGTGAACCGGGACAGGGAGACGAAAAACTGTTTTTT	CAISEPGQGDEKLFF
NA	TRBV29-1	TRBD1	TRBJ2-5	TGCAGCGCAAACCCTGTAGACAGGGAAGAGACCCAGTACTTC	CSANPVDREETQYF
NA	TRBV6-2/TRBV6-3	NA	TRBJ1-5	TGTGCCAGCAGTCCTTCGGACGGGAATCAGCCCCAGCATTTT	CASSPSDGNQPQHF
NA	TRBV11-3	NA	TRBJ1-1	TGTGCCAGCAGCACGGGACATCCGAACACTGAAGCTTTCTTT	CASSTGHPNTEAFF
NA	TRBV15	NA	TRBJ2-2	TGTGCCACCAGCAGAGATGAGCCGGGTGTAACCGGGGAGCTGTTTTTT	CATSRDEPGVTGELFF
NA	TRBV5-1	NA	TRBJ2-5	TGCGCCAGCAGCTTGGCCGGGACCTCACAAGAGACCCAGTACTTC	CASSLAGTSQETQYF
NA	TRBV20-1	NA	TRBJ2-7	TGCAGTGCTATTTCCCCGGGACTCGGATACGAGCAGTACTTC	CSAISPGLGYEQYF
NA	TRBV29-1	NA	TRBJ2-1	TGCAGCGTTGATGGGTCTAGCTACGATGAGCAGTTCTTC	CSVDGSSYDEQFF
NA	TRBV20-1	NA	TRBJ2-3	TGCAGTGCTAGCCCCGCCCAGGGCGTCGCAGATACGCAGTATTTT	CSASPAQGVADTQYF
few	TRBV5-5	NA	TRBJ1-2	TGTGCCAGCAGCTCCGCGCAGACAGTCTATGGCTACACCTTC	CASSSAQTVYGYTF
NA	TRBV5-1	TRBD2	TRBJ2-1	TGCGCCAGCAGCTTGGAAGCGGGGGGACGCAGTGAGCAGTTCTTC	CASSLEAGGRSEQFF
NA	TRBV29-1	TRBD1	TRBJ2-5	TGCAGCGTGCCGGGACAGGGACAAGAGACCCAGTACTTC	CSVPGQGQETQYF
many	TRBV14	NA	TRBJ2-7	TGTGCCAGCAGCCAAGATCCAGGGAGCTCCTACGAGCAGTACTTC	CASSQDPGSSYEQYF
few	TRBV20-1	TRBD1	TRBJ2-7	TGCAGTGCTTGCCACACCGGGACAGGGAACTACGAGCAGCACTTC	CSACHTGTGNYEQHF
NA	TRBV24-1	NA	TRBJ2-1	TGTGCCACCAGTGATTCCCCGGGCAATGAGCAGTTCTTC	CATSDSPGNEQFF
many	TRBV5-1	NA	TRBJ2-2	TGTGCCAGCAGCCCGGGGCAAACGAACACCGGGGAGCTGTTTTTT	CASSPGQTNTGELFF
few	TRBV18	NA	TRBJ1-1	TGTGCCAGCTCCGACCGGGGGAAGAACACTGAAGCTTTCTTT	CASSDRGKNTEAFF
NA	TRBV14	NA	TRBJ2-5	TGTGCCAGCAGCCAACAGAGCAGAGGGAAACCGGAGGCCCAGTACTTC	CASSQQSRGKPEAQYF
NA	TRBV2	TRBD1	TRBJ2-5	TGTGCCAGCAGTAGGACAGGGGTAGAGACCCAGTACTTC	CASSRTGVETQYF
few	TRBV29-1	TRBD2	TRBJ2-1	TGCAGCGTTATCCCACTAGCGGGAGTTAGCAATGAGCAGTTCTTC	CSVIPLAGVSNEQFF
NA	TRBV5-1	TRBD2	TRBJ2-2	TGCGCCAGCAGCCCCCGGGGAAGACTAGCGGGAGATCGTGTTCCCGGGGAGCTGTTTTTT	CASSPRGRLAGDRVPGELFF
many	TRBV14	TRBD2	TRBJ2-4	TGTGCCAGCAGCCAAGATAGCCTAGCGGGGACCAAAAACATTCAGTACTTC	CASSQDSLAGTKNIQYF
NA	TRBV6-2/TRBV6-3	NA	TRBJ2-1	TGTGCCAGCAGGGAAAGTAGCGGAACTAATGAGCAGTTCTTC	CASRESSGTNEQFF
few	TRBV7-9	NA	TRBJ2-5	TGTGCCAGCAGCTTAAATGTCGACAGAAACCAAGAGACCCAGTACTTC	CASSLNVDRNQETQYF
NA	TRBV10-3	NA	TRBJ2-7	TGTGCCATCAGTGCCCTCAGGGACGCCCACGAGCAGTACTTC	CAISALRDAHEQYF
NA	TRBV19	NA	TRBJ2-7	TGTGCCAGTAGTATAGGGGCCTCCTACGAGCAGTACTTC	CASSIGASYEQYF
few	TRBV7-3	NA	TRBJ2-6	TGTGCCAGCAGCTTTCAGGGGCCTGGGGCCAACGTCCTGACTTTC	CASSFQGPGANVLTF
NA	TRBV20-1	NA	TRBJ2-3	TGCAGTGCTAGAGGGAGCGGGTACACAGATACGCAGTATTTT	CSARGSGYTDTQYF
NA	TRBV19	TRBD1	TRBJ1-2	TGTGCCAGTGCCGACAGGGGATACTACACCTTC	CASADRGYYTF
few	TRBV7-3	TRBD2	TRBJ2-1	TGTGCCAGCAGCTTAAACGGGAGGGCCAAAAATGAGCAGTTCTTC	CASSLNGRAKNEQFF
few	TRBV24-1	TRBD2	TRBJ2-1	TGTGCCACCAGTGAGGATCCGGGACTAGCGGGAGGGAGCTCCTACAATGAGCAGTTCTTC	CATSEDPGLAGGSSYNEQFF